This T cell receptor (beta chain) was identified in a study of shared clonotypes between healthy human individuals. With 0 bases removed from V and 5 bases from J, the gap between germline ends came to 6 bases. CDR3 length: 13 residues. Germline values: CDR1 SGHDT, CDR2 YYEEEE. Comment on this clone: Its antigen is currently unknown.

The study's findings and limits: It was the few donors that limited the genetic and exposure-history diversity represented. Researchers sampled only blood; tissue repertoires likely differ.

Evenly divided among several immunoSEQ plates was the genomic DNA of each subset. In the study's own analysis: ImmunoSEQ yielded junction-only sequences lacking quality scores, so filtering differed. This table comes from immunoSEQ multiplex PCR, and its TCRdb copy is limited to in-frame clones, with some not included. From that table come the V and J calls and clone size; the DNA was used to work out D and trimming. The sample has around 500,000 clones, approximately 80% seen once. The sequencing input was PBMCs. V gene TRBV5-6 combines with J gene TRBJ2-1; no firm D call. This sequence was found in a woman between 40 and 50 years old in good health. Some clones in this sample may be carry-over from other donors' samples. CDR3: CASSLGADNEQFF. CDR3 sequence (DNA): TGTGCCAGCAGCTTGGGGGCCGACAATGAGCAGTTCTTC.